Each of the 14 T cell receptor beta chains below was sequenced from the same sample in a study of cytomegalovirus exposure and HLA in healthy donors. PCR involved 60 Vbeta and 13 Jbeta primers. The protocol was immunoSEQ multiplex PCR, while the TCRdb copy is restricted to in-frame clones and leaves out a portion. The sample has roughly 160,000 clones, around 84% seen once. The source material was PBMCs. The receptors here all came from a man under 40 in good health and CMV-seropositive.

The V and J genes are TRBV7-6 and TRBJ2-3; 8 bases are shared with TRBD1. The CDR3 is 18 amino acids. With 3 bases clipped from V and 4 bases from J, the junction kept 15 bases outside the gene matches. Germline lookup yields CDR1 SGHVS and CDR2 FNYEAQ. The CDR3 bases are TGTGCCAGCAGCTTCGAAATTGGACAGGGAATATCTGCAGATACGCAGTATTTT. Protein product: CASSFEIGQGISADTQYF.

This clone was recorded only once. Here the CDR3 DNA reads TGTGCCAGCAGTTACCCCCCTGGAGTGGAACGCTACGAGCAGTACTTC. It yields the protein CASSYPPGVERYEQYF. The chain recombines TRBV6-6 with TRBJ2-7; D is uncertain. Germline V lookup: CDR1 MNHNY, CDR2 SVGAGI (reference sequence). The V end was cut by 2 bases, the J end by 3 bases, with 17 bases between. The CDR3 runs 16 residues.

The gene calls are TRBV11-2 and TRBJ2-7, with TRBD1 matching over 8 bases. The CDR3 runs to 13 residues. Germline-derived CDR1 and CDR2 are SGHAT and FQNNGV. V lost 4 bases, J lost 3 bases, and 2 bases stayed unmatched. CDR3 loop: CASSYGTGYEQYF. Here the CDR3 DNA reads TGTGCCAGCAGCTACGGGACAGGCTACGAGCAGTACTTC.

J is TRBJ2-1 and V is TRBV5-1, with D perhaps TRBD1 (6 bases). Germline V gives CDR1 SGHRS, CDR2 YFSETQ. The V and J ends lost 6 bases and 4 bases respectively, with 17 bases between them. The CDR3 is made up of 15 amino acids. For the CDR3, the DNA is TGCGCCAGCACTCAACAGGGCCGTAGGTACAATGAGCAGTTCTTC. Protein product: CASTQQGRRYNEQFF.

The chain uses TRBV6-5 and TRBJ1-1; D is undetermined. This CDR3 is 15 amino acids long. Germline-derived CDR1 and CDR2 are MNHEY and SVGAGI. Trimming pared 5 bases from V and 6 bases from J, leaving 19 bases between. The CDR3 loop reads CASSPATAGRSEAFF. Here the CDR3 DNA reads TGTGCCAGCAGTCCAGCAACAGCGGGAAGATCTGAAGCTTTCTTT.

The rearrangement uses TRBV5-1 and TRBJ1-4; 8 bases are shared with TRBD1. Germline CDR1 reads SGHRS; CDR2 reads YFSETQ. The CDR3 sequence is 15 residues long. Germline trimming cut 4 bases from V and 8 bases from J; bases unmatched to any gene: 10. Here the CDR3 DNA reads TGCGCCAGCAGCCTCCGGGACAGGAGGGGAGAAAAACTGTTTTTT. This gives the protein CASSLRDRRGEKLFF.

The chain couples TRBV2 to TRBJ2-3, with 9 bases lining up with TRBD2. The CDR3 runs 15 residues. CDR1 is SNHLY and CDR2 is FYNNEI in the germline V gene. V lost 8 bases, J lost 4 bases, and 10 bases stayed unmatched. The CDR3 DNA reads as TGTGCCAGCGGATTAGCGGGAGAGGGGGCAGATACGCAGTATTTT. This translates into CASGLAGEGADTQYF.

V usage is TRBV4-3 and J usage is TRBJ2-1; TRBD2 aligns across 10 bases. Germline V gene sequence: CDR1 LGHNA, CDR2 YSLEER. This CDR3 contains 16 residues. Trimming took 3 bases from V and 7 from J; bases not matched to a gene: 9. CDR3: CASSQSLAGEINEQFF. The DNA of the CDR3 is TGCGCCAGCAGCCAGTCTCTAGCGGGAGAAATTAATGAGCAGTTCTTC.

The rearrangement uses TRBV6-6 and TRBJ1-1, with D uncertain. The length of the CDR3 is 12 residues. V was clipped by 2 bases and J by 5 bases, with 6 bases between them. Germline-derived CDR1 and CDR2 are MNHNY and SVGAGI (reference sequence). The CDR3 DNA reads TGTGCCAGCAGTTACGTCAGAACTGAAGCTTTCTTT. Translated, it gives CASSYVRTEAFF.

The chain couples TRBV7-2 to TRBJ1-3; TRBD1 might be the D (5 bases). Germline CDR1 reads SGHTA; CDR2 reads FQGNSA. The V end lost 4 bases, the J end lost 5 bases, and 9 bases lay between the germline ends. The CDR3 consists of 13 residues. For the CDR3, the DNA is TGTGCCAGCAGCTCGGGGGGGAGAAACACCATATATTTT. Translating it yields CASSSGGRNTIYF.

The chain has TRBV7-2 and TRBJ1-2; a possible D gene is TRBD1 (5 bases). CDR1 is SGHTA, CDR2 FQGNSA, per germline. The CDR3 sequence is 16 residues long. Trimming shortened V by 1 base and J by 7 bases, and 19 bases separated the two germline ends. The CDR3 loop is CASSLEGEQGVGGYTF. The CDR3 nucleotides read TGTGCCAGCAGCTTAGAAGGAGAGCAGGGCGTCGGTGGCTACACCTTC.

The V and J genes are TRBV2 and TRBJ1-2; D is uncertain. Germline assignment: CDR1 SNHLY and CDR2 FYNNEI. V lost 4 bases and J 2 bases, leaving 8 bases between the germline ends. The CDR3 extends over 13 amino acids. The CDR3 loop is CASSVQQNYGYTF. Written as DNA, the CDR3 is TGTGCCAGCAGTGTACAGCAAAACTATGGCTACACCTTC.

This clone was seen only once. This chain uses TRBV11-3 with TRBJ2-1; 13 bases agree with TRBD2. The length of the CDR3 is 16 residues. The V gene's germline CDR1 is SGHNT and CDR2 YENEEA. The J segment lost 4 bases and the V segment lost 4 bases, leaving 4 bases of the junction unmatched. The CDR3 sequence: CASSSTSGRGYNEQFF. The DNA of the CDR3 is TGTGCCAGCAGCTCCACTAGCGGGAGGGGGTACAATGAGCAGTTCTTC.

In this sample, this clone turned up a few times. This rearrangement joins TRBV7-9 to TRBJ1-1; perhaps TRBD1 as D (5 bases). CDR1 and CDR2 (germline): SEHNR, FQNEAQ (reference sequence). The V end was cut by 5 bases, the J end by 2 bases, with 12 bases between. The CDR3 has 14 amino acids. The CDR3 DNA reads TGTGCCAGCAGCAGAACAGGCGTCAACACTGAAGCTTTCTTT. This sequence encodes CASSRTGVNTEAFF. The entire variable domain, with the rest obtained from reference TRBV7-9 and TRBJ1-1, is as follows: DTGVSQNPRHKITKRGQNVTFRCDPISEHNRLYWYRQTLGQGPEFLTYFQNEAQLEKSRLLSDRFSAERPKGSFSTLEIQRTEQGDSAMYLCASSRTGVNTEAFFGQGTRLTVV.